The 21 T cell receptor beta chains in this list originate from one sample, sequenced in a study of CD8+ T cells in alopecia areata. Treatment here: oral pan-JAK inhibitor, 5-10 mg twice daily. Once RNA had been extracted, it was reverse transcribed into cDNA to act as the sequencing template. Method: immunoSEQ multiplex PCR; TCRdb's copy keeps in-frame clones and lacks some. The sample yields around 70,000 clones, 29% seen once. The sequenced sample was CD8+ T cells sorted from blood, obtained at week 4, from a patient treated with tofacitinib. The receptors derive from a human donor with alopecia areata.

This clone was seen once. V gene TRBV7-9 combines with J gene TRBJ2-2; the D is unclear. Deletions cut 8 bases from V and 1 base from J, with 17 bases between. This CDR3 comprises 16 residues. From germline, CDR1 is SEHNR and CDR2 FQNEAQ (reference sequence). CDR3 coding DNA: TGTGCCAGCTCCCCCGAAGGGCCTAGGAACACCGGGGAGCTGTTTTTT. Translated, it gives CASSPEGPRNTGELFF. Full variable domain (remainder filled in from reference TRBV7-9 and TRBJ2-2): DTGVSQNPRHKITKRGQNVTFRCDPISEHNRLYWYRQTLGQGPEFLTYFQNEAQLEKSRLLSDRFSAERPKGSFSTLEIQRTEQGDSAMYLCASSPEGPRNTGELFFGEGSRLTVL.

V usage is TRBV6-5 and J usage is TRBJ1-1, with D unresolved. Looked up from germline, CDR1 is MNHEY and CDR2 is SVGAGI. Trimming shortened V by 8 bases and J by 5 bases, and 6 bases separated the two germline ends. The CDR3 is 10 residues long. CDR3 nucleotides: TGTGCCAGCGAACGGACTGAAGCTTTCTTT. Translation gives CASERTEAFF.

This clone was seen only a few times. The V gene is TRBV6-1, the J gene TRBJ1-5; 9 bases fit TRBD1. The CDR3 length is 14 residues. V was pared by 8 bases and J by 7 bases, with 9 bases of the junction left unmatched. CDR1 and CDR2 (germline): MNHNS, SASEGT. CDR3 residues: CASSRTGVSQPQHF. The CDR3 DNA follows: TGTGCCAGCTCCCGGACAGGGGTATCGCAGCCCCAGCATTTT.

The V and J genes are TRBV5-1 and TRBJ2-7; perhaps TRBD2 as D (6 bases). The V gene's germline CDR1 is SGHRS and CDR2 YFSETQ. V was shortened by 5 bases and J by 2 bases, with 8 bases between the two germline ends. The CDR3 consists of 12 residues. The CDR3 sequence is CASREGAYEQYF. DNA for the CDR3: TGCGCCAGCAGGGAGGGAGCCTACGAGCAGTACTTC.

This clone came up a few times. Other nucleotide sequences in the sample specify the same CDR3. This chain connects TRBV29-1 to TRBJ2-4, with D possibly matching TRBD2 (6 bases). Trimming pared 5 bases from V and 2 bases from J, leaving 19 bases between. Per germline, CDR1 SQVTM and CDR2 ANQGSEA. This CDR3 is built from 16 residues. The CDR3 region is CSVYLGAGRTKNIQYF. The CDR3 coding sequence is TGCAGCGTTTACCTCGGGGCGGGGCGCACCAAAAACATTCAGTACTTC. Based on the CDR3 plus reference TRBV29-1 and TRBJ2-4, the full variable domain is SAVISQKPSRDICQRGTSLTIQCQVDSQVTMMFWYRQQPGQSLTLIATANQGSEATYESGFVIDKFPISRPNLTFSTLTVSNMSPEDSSIYLCSVYLGAGRTKNIQYFGAGTRLSVL.

This chain links TRBV30 with TRBJ2-3; D is undetermined. CDR3 size: 12 residues. CDR1 and CDR2 (germline): GTSNPN, SVGIG (reference sequence). V was pared by 3 bases and J by 0 bases, with 4 bases between. CDR3 amino acids: CAWSPSTDTQYF. The CDR3 coding sequence is TGTGCCTGGAGCCCAAGCACAGATACGCAGTATTTT.

V usage is TRBV9 and J usage is TRBJ2-2; no definite D call. This CDR3 has 12 residues. Between the trimmed V and J ends, which lost 4 bases and 6 bases, there was a span of 7 bases. CDR1 is SGDLS and CDR2 is YYNGEE in the germline V gene. The CDR3 protein is CASSPWAGELFF. CDR3 sequence (DNA): TGTGCCAGCAGCCCATGGGCCGGGGAGCTGTTTTTT.

This chain links TRBV4-2 with TRBJ1-1, with D tentatively TRBD1 (5 bases). V lost 6 bases and J lost 8, with 7 bases in between. CDR1 and CDR2 (germline): LGHNA, YNFKEQ. The CDR3 contains 10 residues. In DNA, the CDR3 is TGTGCCAGCAGAGGGGTAGAAGCTTTCTTT. Translation gives CASRGVEAFF.

The chain links TRBV7-8 to TRBJ1-1; no clear D gene. The CDR3 has 11 amino acids. The V and J ends lost 3 bases and 6 bases respectively, with 5 bases between them. Germline-derived CDR1 and CDR2 are SGHVS and FQNEAQ. CDR3 nucleotides: TGTGCCAGCAGCTTGGGTTCTGAAGCTTTCTTT. It is translated as CASSLGSEAFF.

There are a few counts of this clone. J is TRBJ2-7 and V is TRBV29-1; TRBD2 might be the D (6 bases). CDR1 is SQVTM and CDR2 is ANQGSEA in the germline V gene. Trimming removed 4 bases from V and 1 base from J, with 17 bases in between. This CDR3 spans 15 amino acids. As DNA, the CDR3 is TGCAGCGTTGGTGGCTTGGGGGGTCAATCCTACGAGCAGTACTTC. This codes for CSVGGLGGQSYEQYF.

This clone was seen only a few times. The CDR3 DNA reads TGTGCCAGCAGCTTAAACCCGAGGAGCGGGAGATTCAATGAGCAGTTCTTC. This codes for CASSLNPRSGRFNEQFF. V is TRBV7-3 and J is TRBJ2-1; 8 positions match TRBD2. The CDR3 loop spans 17 amino acids. Looked up from germline, CDR1 is SGHTA and CDR2 is FQGTGA. The trim removed 1 base at V and 6 bases at J, leaving 11 bases unmatched.

Here the CDR3 DNA reads TGTGCCAGCAGCTTCCAACTAGGGGGTGGGACCCAGTACTTC. Translated: CASSFQLGGGTQYF. The J gene is TRBJ2-5, the V gene TRBV7-6; D perhaps matches TRBD1 (6 bases). CDR1 and CDR2 (germline): SGHVS, FNYEAQ. Trimming left V 3 bases short and J 7 bases short, with 15 bases between. This CDR3 region has 14 residues.

This rearrangement joins TRBV25-1 to TRBJ2-2, with D unclear. The CDR3 extends over 16 amino acids. CDR1 MGHDK and CDR2 SYGVNS come from the germline V gene. Trimming took off 2 bases at V and 2 bases at J, with 12 bases between the two ends. The CDR3 protein is CASSELLDPNTGELFF. The CDR3 nucleotides read TGTGCCAGCAGTGAACTACTTGACCCTAACACCGGGGAGCTGTTTTTT.

V usage is TRBV29-1 and J usage is TRBJ2-1; a weak D match, TRBD1 (6 bases). The CDR3 length is 12 residues. Germline CDR1 SQVTM, CDR2 ANQGSEA. The CDR3 region has the DNA TGCTCCACTTGGGACACCTACAATGAGCAGTTCTTC. Protein sequence: CSTWDTYNEQFF.

The rearrangement joins TRBV29-1 to TRBJ1-1, with D unresolved. The germline gives CDR1 SQVTM, CDR2 ANQGSEA. This CDR3 region has 12 residues. V lost 7 bases and J lost 4, with 13 bases in between. Here the CDR3 reads CSGLIGVTEAFF. CDR3 in DNA: TGCAGCGGCCTTATTGGAGTCACTGAAGCTTTCTTT. Full variable domain (missing parts from reference TRBV29-1 and TRBJ1-1): SAVISQKPSRDICQRGTSLTIQCQVDSQVTMMFWYRQQPGQSLTLIATANQGSEATYESGFVIDKFPISRPNLTFSTLTVSNMSPEDSSIYLCSGLIGVTEAFFGQGTRLTVV.

This clone was observed a few times. Here the CDR3 reads CASSLRDSSYNEQFF. DNA for the CDR3: TGTGCCAGTAGTCTCCGGGACAGCTCCTACAATGAGCAGTTCTTC. J is TRBJ2-1 and V is TRBV19; TRBD1 matches at 7 bases. The trim removed 5 bases at V and 0 bases at J, leaving 4 bases unmatched. Germline values: CDR1 LNHDA, CDR2 SQIVND (reference sequence). This CDR3 region has 15 residues.

This clone has a handful of counts. The chain has TRBV11-2 and TRBJ2-5; TRBD1 matches 8 bases. The germline CDR1 and CDR2 sequences are SGHAT and FQNNGV. This CDR3 has 14 residues. V lost 5 bases to trimming and J lost 5 bases; unmatched junction nucleotides: 7. DNA for the CDR3: TGTGCCAGCAGCCGCCAGGGGGCCGTGGAGACCCAGTACTTC. Translating gives CASSRQGAVETQYF.

This clone was observed a few times. The chain joins TRBV30 to TRBJ1-1, with D unresolved. The CDR3 totals 11 residues. The V end lost 4 bases, the J end lost 2 bases, and 5 bases lay between the germline ends. Germline-derived CDR1 and CDR2 are GTSNPN and SVGIG (reference sequence). The DNA of the CDR3 is TGTGCCTGGACCCTAAACACTGAAGCTTTCTTT. Its translation is CAWTLNTEAFF.

This clone was seen a handful of times. The V call is TRBV11-2, the J call TRBJ1-1; possible D gene TRBD1, 5 bases. Trimming left V 6 bases short and J 6 bases short, with 8 bases between. The CDR3 totals 11 residues. Germline values: CDR1 SGHAT, CDR2 FQNNGV. The CDR3 here is CASRQAAEAFF. The CDR3 DNA sequence: TGTGCCAGCAGACAGGCCGCTGAAGCTTTCTTT.

In this sample, this clone turned up a few times. The V and J genes are TRBV18 and TRBJ2-5, with a possible D match to TRBD2 (5 bases). Trimming took off 3 bases at V and 5 bases at J, with 19 bases between the two ends. CDR1 is KGHSH, CDR2 LQKENI, per germline. The CDR3 runs to 16 residues. The CDR3: CASSPSPGSDEETQYF. CDR3 in DNA: TGTGCCAGCTCACCTTCGCCGGGGTCGGATGAGGAGACCCAGTACTTC.

The V gene is TRBV19, the J gene TRBJ2-7; D ambiguous. Germline V gene lookup returns CDR1 LNHDA and CDR2 SQIVND (reference sequence). This CDR3 is built from 11 residues. V was clipped by 8 bases and J by 5 bases, with 10 bases between them. The CDR3 here is CASGEVHEQYF. In nucleotides, the CDR3 is TGTGCCAGTGGTGAGGTCCACGAGCAGTACTTC.